These T cell receptor beta chains were read from a single sample in a study of blood T cell repertoires in COVID-19. Libraries were prepared by immunoSEQ multiplex PCR; TCRdb keeps only in-frame clonotypes and omits some of them. In the table there are more than 300,000 clones, roughly 91% of which are singletons. Material for sequencing was PBMCs or T cells enriched from blood (not recorded which). The receptors derive from a woman aged 18-30 years who had recovered from COVID-19. Both conserved end residues are part of each CDR3. A D gene is named only where the DNA matches it firmly. Part of the rows lack a size; the others show once, few, many or a class for expanded clones.

TRBV6-5	TRBJ2-5	NA	NA	CASSRGGQRRETQYF	TGTGCCAGCAGTCGAGGGGGACAAAGGCGAGAGACCCAGTACTTC
TRBV4-2	TRBJ1-6	NA	NA	CASSQEQGIYSPLHF	TGTGCCAGCAGCCAAGAGCAGGGGATCTATTCACCCCTCCACTTT
TRBV5-1	TRBJ2-1	NA	NA	CASSLTRGDYNEQFF	TGCGCCAGCAGCTTGACCAGGGGAGACTACAATGAGCAGTTCTTC
TRBV10-1	TRBJ2-5	NA	TRBD2	CASSEKAGKYQETQYF	TGCGCCAGCAGTGAAAAAGCGGGGAAATACCAAGAGACCCAGTACTTC
TRBV7-9	TRBJ2-7	NA	NA	CASSGRGVYEQYF	TGTGCCAGCAGCGGCAGGGGTGTCTACGAGCAGTACTTC
TRBV18	TRBJ2-7	many	TRBD1	CASTQTGIGEQYF	TGTGCCAGCACCCAGACAGGGATTGGCGAGCAGTACTTC
TRBV2	TRBJ1-2	NA	NA	CASSRSRAANYGYTF	TGTGCCAGCAGTCGTAGCAGGGCCGCTAACTATGGCTACACCTTC
TRBV3-1/TRBV3-2	TRBJ2-5	NA	NA	CASSPDYKETQYF	TGTGCCAGCAGCCCCGACTATAAGGAGACCCAGTACTTC
TRBV9	TRBJ2-3	NA	TRBD2	CASSPGLARLPDTQYF	TGTGCCAGCAGTCCCGGACTAGCGAGATTACCCGATACGCAGTATTTT
TRBV5-5	TRBJ1-2	NA	NA	CASSLARIDVRLDYGYTF	TGTGCCAGCAGCTTGGCCCGGATTGACGTGAGGTTGGACTATGGCTACACCTTC
TRBV7-3	TRBJ2-1	once	NA	CASSLLGRDGEQFF	TGTGCCAGCAGCTTATTAGGCAGGGATGGTGAGCAGTTCTTC
TRBV5-6	TRBJ2-5	NA	NA	CASSFGREETQYF	TGTGCCAGCAGCTTTGGTAGAGAAGAGACCCAGTACTTC
TRBV7-2	TRBJ2-4	once	NA	CASSLEPGVKNIQYF	TGTGCCAGCAGCTTAGAACCGGGGGTCAAAAACATTCAGTACTTC
TRBV5-1	TRBJ2-1	NA	TRBD1	CASGLQGSSYNEQFF	TGCGCCAGCGGATTACAGGGGAGCTCCTACAATGAGCAGTTCTTC
TRBV30	TRBJ2-1	NA	TRBD2	CASGTSVTDEQFF	TGTGCCTCCGGGACTAGCGTTACGGATGAGCAGTTCTTC
TRBV19	TRBJ2-7	NA	NA	CASSRGHKAVTYEQYF	TGTGCCAGTAGTAGGGGACACAAGGCCGTGACATACGAGCAGTACTTC
TRBV27	TRBJ2-7	NA	NA	CASSLRTDSYEQYF	TGTGCCAGCAGTTTACGGACAGATTCCTACGAGCAGTACTTC
TRBV3-1/TRBV3-2	TRBJ2-2	NA	NA	CASSHFKRVMNTGELFF	TGTGCCAGCAGCCACTTTAAGCGGGTGATGAACACCGGGGAGCTGTTTTTT
TRBV30	TRBJ1-2	NA	TRBD1	CAWGYRGANYGYTF	TGTGCCTGGGGCTACAGGGGCGCTAACTATGGCTACACCTTC
TRBV24-1	TRBJ2-2	NA	NA	CATSDLLGGGAGELFF	TGTGCCACCAGTGATTTGCTTGGCGGGGGCGCCGGGGAGCTGTTTTTT
TRBV12-3/TRBV12-4	TRBJ2-7	NA	NA	CASSLDSYYEQYF	TGTGCCAGCAGCCTTGACAGCTACTACGAGCAGTACTTC
TRBV27	TRBJ1-2	NA	TRBD1	CASSLRGGAGGYTF	TGTGCCAGCAGTTTGCGAGGGGGCGCGGGCGGCTACACCTTC
TRBV2	TRBJ1-1	NA	NA	CASSEERGAEAFF	TGTGCCAGCAGTGAAGAAAGGGGCGCTGAAGCTTTCTTT
TRBV5-1	TRBJ2-1	NA	TRBD2	CASSFTRSGGGHYNEQFF	TGCGCCAGCAGCTTTACCAGATCGGGCGGGGGGCACTACAATGAGCAGTTCTTC